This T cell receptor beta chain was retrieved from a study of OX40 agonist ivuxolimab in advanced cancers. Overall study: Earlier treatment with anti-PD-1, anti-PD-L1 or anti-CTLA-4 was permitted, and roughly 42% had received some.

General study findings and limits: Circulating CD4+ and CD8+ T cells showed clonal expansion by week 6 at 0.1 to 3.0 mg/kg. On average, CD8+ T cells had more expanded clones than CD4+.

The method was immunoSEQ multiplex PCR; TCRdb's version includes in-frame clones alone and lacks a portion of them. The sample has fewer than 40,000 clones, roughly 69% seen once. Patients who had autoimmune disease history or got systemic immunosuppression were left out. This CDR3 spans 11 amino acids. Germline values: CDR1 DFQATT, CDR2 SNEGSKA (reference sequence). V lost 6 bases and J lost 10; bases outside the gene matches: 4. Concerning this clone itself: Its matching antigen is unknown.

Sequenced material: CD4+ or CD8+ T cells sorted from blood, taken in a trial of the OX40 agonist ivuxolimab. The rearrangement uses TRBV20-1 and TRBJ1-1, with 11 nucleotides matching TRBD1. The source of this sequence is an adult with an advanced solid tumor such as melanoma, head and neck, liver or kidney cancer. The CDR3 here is CSAPGQGVAFF. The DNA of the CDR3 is TGCAGTGCGCCGGGACAGGGGGTAGCTTTCTTT.